These T cell receptor beta chains were read from a single sample in a study of blood T cell repertoires in COVID-19. The protocol was immunoSEQ multiplex PCR, while the TCRdb copy is restricted to in-frame clones and leaves out a portion. This sample has around 150,000 clones, with approximately 87% found just once. The sample comprised peripheral blood. The source is a woman in her 70s with COVID-19, enrolled during active disease. CDR3s include the opening cysteine and the closing phenylalanine or tryptophan. A D gene is named only where the DNA matches it firmly. For some rows the clone size is stated as once, few or many, or as a class when expanded; others skip it.

j_call	v_call	clone_size	d_call	cdr3_aa	cdr3_nt
TRBJ1-5	TRBV5-5	NA	TRBD1	CASSPGTEINQPQHF	TGTGCCAGCAGCCCCGGGACAGAGATCAATCAGCCCCAGCATTTT
TRBJ2-3	TRBV29-1	NA	TRBD1	CSVRDRGTSTDTQYF	TGCAGCGTGAGGGACAGGGGGACTAGCACAGATACGCAGTATTTT
TRBJ1-3	TRBV7-8	once	NA	CASSLARGLGNTIYF	TGTGCCAGCAGCTTAGCGAGAGGGCTTGGAAACACCATATATTTT
TRBJ1-2	TRBV5-1	NA	NA	CASSPGAGSYGYTF	TGCGCCAGCAGCCCCGGCGCGGGGTCCTATGGCTACACCTTC
TRBJ1-6	TRBV9	NA	NA	CASSGEGGSYNSPLHF	TGTGCCAGCAGCGGGGAAGGGGGCTCCTATAATTCACCCCTCCACTTT
TRBJ2-2	TRBV5-1	NA	TRBD2	CASSLSGGATGELFF	TGCGCCAGCAGCTTGAGCGGGGGCGCCACCGGGGAGCTGTTTTTT
TRBJ1-1	TRBV11-1	NA	NA	CASTPHRLPTEEAFF	TGTGCCAGCACCCCGCACCGGCTACCGACAGAGGAAGCTTTCTTT
TRBJ1-5	TRBV30	NA	NA	CAWSAYRGNQPQHF	TGTGCCTGGAGTGCCTACAGGGGCAATCAGCCCCAGCATTTT
TRBJ1-2	TRBV19	NA	TRBD1	CASSRQGSNYGYTF	TGTGCCAGTAGTCGACAGGGTTCTAACTATGGCTACACCTTC
TRBJ1-2	TRBV5-1	NA	NA	CASWLTAGTMVGYTF	TGCGCCAGCTGGCTAACCGCGGGCACGATGGTAGGCTACACCTTC
TRBJ2-5	TRBV5-1	once	NA	CASSLPGGQETQYF	TGCGCCAGCAGCTTACCCGGGGGCCAAGAGACCCAGTACTTC
TRBJ1-5	TRBV5-5	NA	NA	CASSPGGSQPQHF	TGTGCCAGCAGCCCGGGGGGGTCCCAGCCCCAGCATTTT
TRBJ1-2	TRBV12-3/TRBV12-4	NA	NA	CASSGRGAHGYTF	TGTGCCAGCAGCGGTCGGGGGGCCCATGGCTACACCTTC
TRBJ2-1	TRBV6-2/TRBV6-3	NA	TRBD2	CASSYSPAGGPDEQFF	TGTGCCAGCAGTTACTCTCCAGCGGGGGGGCCCGATGAGCAGTTCTTC
TRBJ1-1	TRBV5-1	few	NA	CASSFTQGSRSAFF	TGCGCCAGCAGCTTCACACAGGGAAGTCGATCGGCTTTCTTT
TRBJ2-1	TRBV18	NA	TRBD2	CASGSSGVYNEQFF	TGTGCCAGCGGGTCTAGCGGGGTCTACAATGAGCAGTTCTTC
TRBJ1-2	TRBV28	once	TRBD1	CASGTGGSGYTF	TGTGCCAGCGGGACAGGGGGCAGTGGCTACACCTTC
TRBJ1-1	TRBV28	NA	NA	CASRPTGNTEAFF	TGTGCCAGCAGGCCCACAGGGAACACTGAAGCTTTCTTT
TRBJ2-1	TRBV5-1	NA	NA	CASSFNSYNEQFF	TGCGCCAGCAGCTTCAACTCCTACAATGAGCAGTTCTTC
TRBJ2-7	TRBV9	once	TRBD1	CASSVRDRGPYEQYF	TGTGCCAGCAGCGTAAGGGACAGGGGCCCCTACGAGCAGTACTTC
TRBJ1-6	TRBV7-7	NA	NA	CALTGGTYNSPLHF	TGTGCCCTAACCGGGGGTACCTATAATTCACCCCTCCACTTT
TRBJ2-1	TRBV7-9	NA	NA	CASSLESGSHNEQFF	TGTGCCAGCAGCTTAGAGTCGGGGTCCCACAATGAGCAGTTCTTC
TRBJ1-1	TRBV11-2	NA	NA	CASSSRGGGTEAFF	TGTGCCAGCAGCTCCCGCGGGGGGGGGACTGAAGCTTTCTTT
TRBJ2-7	TRBV28	NA	NA	CASSSPSSYEQYF	TGTGCCAGCAGTTCGCCTAGCTCCTACGAGCAGTACTTC
TRBJ2-3	TRBV6-6	NA	NA	CASSYGQPADTQYF	TGTGCCAGCAGTTACGGACAGCCAGCAGATACGCAGTATTTT
TRBJ2-5	TRBV5-6	NA	NA	CASSFGGEGAQYF	TGTGCCAGCAGCTTTGGGGGCGAGGGGGCCCAGTACTTC
TRBJ2-5	TRBV27	NA	TRBD2	CASSPDQAGVRETQYF	TGTGCCAGCAGCCCCGACCAAGCGGGGGTTCGAGAGACCCAGTACTTC
TRBJ1-4	TRBV7-9	NA	TRBD1	CASSPPGQGVNEKLFF	TGTGCCAGCAGCCCCCCAGGACAGGGCGTTAATGAAAAACTGTTTTTT
TRBJ1-1	TRBV20-1	NA	TRBD1	CSAGTGEAFF	TGCAGTGCTGGGACAGGGGAAGCTTTCTTT
TRBJ1-1	TRBV10-3	few	NA	CAISEWAGGTEAFF	TGTGCCATCAGTGAGTGGGCCGGGGGCACTGAAGCTTTCTTT
TRBJ2-2	TRBV9	NA	TRBD1	CASSVGGTGRTGELFF	TGTGCCAGCAGCGTAGGGGGGACAGGGCGCACCGGGGAGCTGTTTTTT
TRBJ1-6	TRBV5-1	NA	NA	CASSSTGTSRNSPLHF	TGCGCCAGCAGCTCTACCGGGACATCTCGGAATTCACCCCTCCACTTT
TRBJ1-4	TRBV2	once	NA	CASSVGGGGEKLFF	TGTGCCAGCAGTGTCGGGGGTGGAGGGGAAAAACTGTTTTTT
TRBJ2-2	TRBV5-1	once	TRBD1	CASSPGGTGRTGELFF	TGCGCCAGCAGCCCTGGCGGGACAGGGAGAACCGGGGAGCTGTTTTTT
TRBJ1-2	TRBV15	NA	TRBD1	CATSRVSSQGVGYGYTF	TGTGCCACCAGCAGAGTTTCATCCCAGGGGGTAGGCTATGGCTACACCTTC
TRBJ2-7	TRBV6-4	NA	NA	CASSPSGTYPYEQYF	TGTGCCAGCAGTCCCTCCGGGACATACCCCTACGAGCAGTACTTC
TRBJ2-3	TRBV19	once	TRBD2	CASSSGGRTSGDSTDTQYF	TGTGCCAGTAGTTCGGGGGGGAGGACTAGCGGGGATAGCACAGATACGCAGTATTTT